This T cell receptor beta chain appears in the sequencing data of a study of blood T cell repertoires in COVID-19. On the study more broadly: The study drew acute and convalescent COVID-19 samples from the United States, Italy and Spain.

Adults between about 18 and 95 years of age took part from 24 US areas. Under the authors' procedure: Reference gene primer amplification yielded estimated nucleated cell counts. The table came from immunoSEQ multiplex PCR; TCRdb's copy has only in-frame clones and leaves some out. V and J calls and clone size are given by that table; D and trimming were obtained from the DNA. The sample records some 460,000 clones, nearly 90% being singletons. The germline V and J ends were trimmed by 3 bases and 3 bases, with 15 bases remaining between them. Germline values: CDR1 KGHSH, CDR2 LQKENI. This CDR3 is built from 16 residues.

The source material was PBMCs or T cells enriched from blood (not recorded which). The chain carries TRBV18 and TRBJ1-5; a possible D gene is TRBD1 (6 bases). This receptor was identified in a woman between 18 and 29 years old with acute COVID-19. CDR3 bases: TGTGCCAGCTCACCCCGTTCTGGACAGTTCAATCAGCCCCAGCATTTT. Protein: CASSPRSGQFNQPQHF. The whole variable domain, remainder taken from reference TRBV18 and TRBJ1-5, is NAGVMQNPRHLVRRRGQEARLRCSPMKGHSHVYWYRQLPEEGLKFMVYLQKENIIDESGMPKERFSAEFPKEGPSILRIQQVVRGDSAAYFCASSPRSGQFNQPQHFGDGTRLSIL.